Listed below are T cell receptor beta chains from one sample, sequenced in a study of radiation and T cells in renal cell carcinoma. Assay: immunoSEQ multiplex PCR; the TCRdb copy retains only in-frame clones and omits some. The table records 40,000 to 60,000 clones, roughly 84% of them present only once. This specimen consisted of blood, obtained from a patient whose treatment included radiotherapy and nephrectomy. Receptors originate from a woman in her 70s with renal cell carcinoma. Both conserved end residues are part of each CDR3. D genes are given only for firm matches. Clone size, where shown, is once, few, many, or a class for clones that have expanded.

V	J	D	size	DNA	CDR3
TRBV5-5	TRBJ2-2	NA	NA	TGTGCCAGCAGCTTGGGACCTACCGGGAACACCGGGGAGCTGTTTTTT	CASSLGPTGNTGELFF
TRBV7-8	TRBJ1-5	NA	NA	TGTGCCAGCAGCTTAGACGGAGGCCTTAGCAATCAGCCCCAGCATTTT	CASSLDGGLSNQPQHF
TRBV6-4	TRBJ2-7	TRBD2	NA	TGTGCCAGCAGTGAGGGACTAGCGGGAGGGAACGAGCAGTACTTC	CASSEGLAGGNEQYF
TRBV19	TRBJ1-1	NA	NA	TGTGCCAGTAGTATTTCAGGGAACACTGAAGCTTTCTTT	CASSISGNTEAFF
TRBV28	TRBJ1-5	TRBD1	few	TGTGCCAGCAGGCCCATCGGGACAGGGATCAATCAGCCCCAGCATTTT	CASRPIGTGINQPQHF
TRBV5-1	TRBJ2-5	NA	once	TGCGCCAGCAGCTCGGGACAACAAGAAGAGACCCAGTACTTC	CASSSGQQEETQYF
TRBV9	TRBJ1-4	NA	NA	TGTGCCAGCAGTTCTCAGGCAACTAATGAAAAACTGTTTTTT	CASSSQATNEKLFF
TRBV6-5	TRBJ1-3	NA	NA	TGTGCCAGCAGTCGGGGGATAGGAAACACCATATATTTT	CASSRGIGNTIYF
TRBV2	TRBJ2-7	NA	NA	TGTGCCAGCAGTGAAGCGCGACAGGCGGAGGGCTACGAGCAGTACTTC	CASSEARQAEGYEQYF
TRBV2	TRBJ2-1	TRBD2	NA	TGTGCCAGCAGTTGGGGCGCACGGGAGGGATACAATGAGCAGTTCTTC	CASSWGAREGYNEQFF
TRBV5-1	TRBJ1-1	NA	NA	TGCGCCAGCAGCCCCGAGGGGGGGTTTAACACTGAAGCTTTCTTT	CASSPEGGFNTEAFF
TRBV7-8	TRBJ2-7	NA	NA	TGTGCCAGCAGCTTCGGCTCCCTAAACTACGAGCAGTACTTC	CASSFGSLNYEQYF
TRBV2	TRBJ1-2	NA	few	TGTGCCAGCAGATCACAGGGAACCTATGGCTACACCTTC	CASRSQGTYGYTF
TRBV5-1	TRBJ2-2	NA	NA	TGCGCCAGCAGCCGGCCCCCAGCGAACACCGGGGAGCTGTTTTTT	CASSRPPANTGELFF
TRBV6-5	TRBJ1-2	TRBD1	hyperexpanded	TGTGCCAGCAGTAAAAAGACAGGGGCCAGTTATGGCTACACCTTC	CASSKKTGASYGYTF
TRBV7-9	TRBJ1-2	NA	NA	TGTGCCAGCAGCTTTCAGGCAGGGGCTAACTATGGCTACACCTTC	CASSFQAGANYGYTF
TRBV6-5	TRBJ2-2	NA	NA	TGTGCCAGCAGACGACAGCAGAACACCGGGGAGCTGTTTTTT	CASRRQQNTGELFF
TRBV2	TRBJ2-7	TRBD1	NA	TGTGCCAGCCTAACTGGACAGGGGGCAAGGTACGAGCAGTACTTC	CASLTGQGARYEQYF
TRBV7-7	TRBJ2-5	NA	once	TGTGCCAGCAGCTTCGGGGGAGGAGAGACCCAGTACTTC	CASSFGGGETQYF
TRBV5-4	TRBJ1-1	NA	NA	TGTGCCAGCACCCTCCCCGGTGATATGAACACTGAAGCTTTCTTT	CASTLPGDMNTEAFF
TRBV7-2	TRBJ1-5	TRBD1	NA	TGTGCCAGCAGCCCAGGACAGGTGGATCAGCCCCAGCATTTT	CASSPGQVDQPQHF
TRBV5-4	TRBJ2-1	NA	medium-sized	TGTGCCAGCAGCTTGTGGGGTAGCGCCCACAATGAGCAGTTCTTC	CASSLWGSAHNEQFF
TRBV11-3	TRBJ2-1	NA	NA	TGTGCCAGCAGCTGGGGGGGGCAGGAAAATGAGCAGTTCTTC	CASSWGGQENEQFF
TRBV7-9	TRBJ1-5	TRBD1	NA	TGTGCCAGCAGCTTAGCAGGACAGGGCTATAAGCCCCAGCATTTT	CASSLAGQGYKPQHF
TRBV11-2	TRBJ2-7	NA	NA	TGTGCCAGCAGACAACCGGGGTCCTCCTACGAGCAGTACTTC	CASRQPGSSYEQYF
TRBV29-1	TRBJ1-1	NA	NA	NA	CSVVRPDVPEAFF
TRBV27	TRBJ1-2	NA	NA	TGTGCCAGCAGTTTTAGGTCTCACTATGGCTACACCTTC	CASSFRSHYGYTF
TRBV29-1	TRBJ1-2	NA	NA	TGCAGCTTTCTGGTGGGTGATAACTATGGCTACACCTTC	CSFLVGDNYGYTF
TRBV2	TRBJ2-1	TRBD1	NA	TGTGCCAGCACCCCGACAGGGACCTACAATGAGCAGTTCTTC	CASTPTGTYNEQFF
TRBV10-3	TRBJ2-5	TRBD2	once	TGTGCCATCAGCGTACTAGCGGGATTCGAGACCCAGTACTTC	CAISVLAGFETQYF
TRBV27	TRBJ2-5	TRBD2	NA	TGTGCCAGCAGTCCTCCGGGACTAGCCGGGGAGACCCAGTACTTC	CASSPPGLAGETQYF
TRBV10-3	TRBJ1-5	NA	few	TGTGCCATCAGCGGGTCCAAGCCCCAGCATTTT	CAISGSKPQHF
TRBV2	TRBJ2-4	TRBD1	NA	TGTGCCAGCACACAGGGGGCAAGGAACATTCAGTACTTC	CASTQGARNIQYF
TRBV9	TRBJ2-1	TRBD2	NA	TGTGCCAGCAGCGTAGCTAGTCCTAGCGGGGGCTACAATGAGCAGTTCTTC	CASSVASPSGGYNEQFF
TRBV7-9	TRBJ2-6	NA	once	TGTGCCAGCCCCCCGATGGCCTCTGGGGCCAACGTCCTGACTTTC	CASPPMASGANVLTF
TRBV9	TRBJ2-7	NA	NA	TGTGCCAGCAGCGTAGTCTACGGCGACGAGCAGTACTTC	CASSVVYGDEQYF
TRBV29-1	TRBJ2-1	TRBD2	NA	TGCAGCGTTGATGGGTCTGGACTAGACTTGAATGAGCAGTTCTTC	CSVDGSGLDLNEQFF
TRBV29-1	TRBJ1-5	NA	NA	TGCAGCGTTATGACGGTAGACGGCAATCAGCCCCAGCATTTT	CSVMTVDGNQPQHF
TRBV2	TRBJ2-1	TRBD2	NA	TGTGCCAGCAGTGAAGTGACTAGCGGGTACTATTGGGAGCAGTTCTTC	CASSEVTSGYYWEQFF
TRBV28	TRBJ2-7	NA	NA	TGTGCCAGCAGTCCCTCGGGGCCCTACGAGCAGTACTTC	CASSPSGPYEQYF
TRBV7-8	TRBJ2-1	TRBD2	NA	TGTGCCAGCAGCTTATACAGGACTAGCATGAATGAGCAGTTCTTC	CASSLYRTSMNEQFF
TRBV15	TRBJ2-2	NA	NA	TGTGCCACCAGCGCGAAAAGGGGCACCGGGGAGCTGTTTTTT	CATSAKRGTGELFF
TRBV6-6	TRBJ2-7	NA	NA	TGTGCCAGCAGTGCCTCATCCCGCGAGCAGTACTTC	CASSASSREQYF
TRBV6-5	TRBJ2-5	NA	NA	TGTGCCAGCAGTGCGGGTGGGACCCAGTACTTC	CASSAGGTQYF
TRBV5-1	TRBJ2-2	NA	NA	TGCGCCAGCAGCCTTCGGACAGCGAACACCGGGGAGCTGTTTTTT	CASSLRTANTGELFF